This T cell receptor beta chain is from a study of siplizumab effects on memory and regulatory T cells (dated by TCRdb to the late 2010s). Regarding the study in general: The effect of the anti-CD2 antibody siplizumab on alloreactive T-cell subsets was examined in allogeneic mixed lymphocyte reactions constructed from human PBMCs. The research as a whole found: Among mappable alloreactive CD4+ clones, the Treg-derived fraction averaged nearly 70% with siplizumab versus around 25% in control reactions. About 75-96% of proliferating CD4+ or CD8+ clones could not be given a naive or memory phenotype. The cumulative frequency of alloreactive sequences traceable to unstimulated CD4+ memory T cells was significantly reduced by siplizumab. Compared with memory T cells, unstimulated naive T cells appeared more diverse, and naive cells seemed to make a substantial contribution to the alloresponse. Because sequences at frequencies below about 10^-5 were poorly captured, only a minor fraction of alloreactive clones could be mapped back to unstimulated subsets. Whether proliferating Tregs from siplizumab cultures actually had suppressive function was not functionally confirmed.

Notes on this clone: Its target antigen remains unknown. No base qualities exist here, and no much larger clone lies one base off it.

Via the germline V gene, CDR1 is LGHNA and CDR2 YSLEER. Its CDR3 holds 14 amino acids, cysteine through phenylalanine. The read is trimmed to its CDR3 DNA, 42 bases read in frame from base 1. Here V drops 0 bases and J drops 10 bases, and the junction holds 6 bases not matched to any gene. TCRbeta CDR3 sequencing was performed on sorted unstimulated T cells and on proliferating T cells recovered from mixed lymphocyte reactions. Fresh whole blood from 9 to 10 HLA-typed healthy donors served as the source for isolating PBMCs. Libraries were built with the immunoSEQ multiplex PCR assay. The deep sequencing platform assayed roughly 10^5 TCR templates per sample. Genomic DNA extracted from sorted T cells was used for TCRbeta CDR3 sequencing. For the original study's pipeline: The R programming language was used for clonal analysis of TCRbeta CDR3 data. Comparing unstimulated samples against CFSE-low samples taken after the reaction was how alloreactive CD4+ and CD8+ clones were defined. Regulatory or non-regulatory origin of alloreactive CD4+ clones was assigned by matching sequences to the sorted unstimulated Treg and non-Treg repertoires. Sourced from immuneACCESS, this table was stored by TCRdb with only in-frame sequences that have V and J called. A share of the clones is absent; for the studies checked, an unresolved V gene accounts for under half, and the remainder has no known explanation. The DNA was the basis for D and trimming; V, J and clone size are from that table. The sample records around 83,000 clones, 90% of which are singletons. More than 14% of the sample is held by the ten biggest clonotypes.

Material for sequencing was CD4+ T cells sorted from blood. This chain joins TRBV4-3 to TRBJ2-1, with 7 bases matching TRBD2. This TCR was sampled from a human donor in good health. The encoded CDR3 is CASSQDREGREQFF. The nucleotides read TGCGCCAGCAGCCAAGACAGGGAGGGCCGGGAGCAGTTCTTC.